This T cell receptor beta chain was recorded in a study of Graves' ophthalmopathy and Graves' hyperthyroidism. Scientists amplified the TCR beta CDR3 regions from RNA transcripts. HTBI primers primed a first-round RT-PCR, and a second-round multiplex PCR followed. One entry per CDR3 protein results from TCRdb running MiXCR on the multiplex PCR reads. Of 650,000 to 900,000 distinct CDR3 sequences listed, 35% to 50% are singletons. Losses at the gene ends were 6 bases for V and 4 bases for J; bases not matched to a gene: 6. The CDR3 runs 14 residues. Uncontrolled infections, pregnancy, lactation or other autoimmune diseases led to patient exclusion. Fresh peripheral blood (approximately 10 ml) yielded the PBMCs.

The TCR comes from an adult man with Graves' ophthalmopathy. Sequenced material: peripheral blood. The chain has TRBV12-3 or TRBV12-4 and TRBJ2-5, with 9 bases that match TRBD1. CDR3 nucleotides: TGTGCCAGCAGCTGGGGACAGGGACGAGAGACCCAGTACTTC. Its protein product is CASSWGQGRETQYF.